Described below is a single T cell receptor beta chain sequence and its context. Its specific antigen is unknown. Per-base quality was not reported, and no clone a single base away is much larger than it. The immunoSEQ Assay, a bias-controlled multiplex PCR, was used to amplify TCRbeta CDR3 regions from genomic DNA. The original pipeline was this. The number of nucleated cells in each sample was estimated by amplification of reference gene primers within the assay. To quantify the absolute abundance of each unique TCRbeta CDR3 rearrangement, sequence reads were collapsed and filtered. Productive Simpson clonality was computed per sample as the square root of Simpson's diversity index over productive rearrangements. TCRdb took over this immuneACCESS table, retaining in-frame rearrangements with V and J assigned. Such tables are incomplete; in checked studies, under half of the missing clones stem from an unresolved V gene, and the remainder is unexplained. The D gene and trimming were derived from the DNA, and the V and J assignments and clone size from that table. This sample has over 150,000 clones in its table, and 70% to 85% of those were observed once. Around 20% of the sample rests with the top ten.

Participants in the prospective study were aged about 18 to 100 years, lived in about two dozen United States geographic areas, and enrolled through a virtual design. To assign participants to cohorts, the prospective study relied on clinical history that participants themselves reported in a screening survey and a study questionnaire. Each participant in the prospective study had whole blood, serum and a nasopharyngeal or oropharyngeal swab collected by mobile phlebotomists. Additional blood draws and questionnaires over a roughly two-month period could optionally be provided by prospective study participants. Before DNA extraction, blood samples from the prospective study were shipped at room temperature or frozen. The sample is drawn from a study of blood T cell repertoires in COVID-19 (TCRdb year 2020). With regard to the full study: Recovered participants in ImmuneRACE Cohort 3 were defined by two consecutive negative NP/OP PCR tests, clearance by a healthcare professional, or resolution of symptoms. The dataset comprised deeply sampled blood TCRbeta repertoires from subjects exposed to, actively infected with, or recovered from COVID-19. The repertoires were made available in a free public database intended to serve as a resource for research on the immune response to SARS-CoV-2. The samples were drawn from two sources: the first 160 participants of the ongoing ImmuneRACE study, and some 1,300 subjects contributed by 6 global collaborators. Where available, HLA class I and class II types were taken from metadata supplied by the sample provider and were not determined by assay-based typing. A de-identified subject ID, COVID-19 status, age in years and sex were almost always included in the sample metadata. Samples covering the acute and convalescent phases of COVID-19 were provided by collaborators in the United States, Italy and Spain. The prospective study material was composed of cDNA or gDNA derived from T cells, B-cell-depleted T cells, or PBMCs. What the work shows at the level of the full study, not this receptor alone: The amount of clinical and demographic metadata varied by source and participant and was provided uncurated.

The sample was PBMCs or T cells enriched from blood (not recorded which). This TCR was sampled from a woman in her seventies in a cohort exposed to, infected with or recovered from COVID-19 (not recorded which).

The DNA sequence is given as TGTGCCACCGCAGGGGATCGGTACGAGCAGTACTTC. Its product reads: CATAGDRYEQYF. The V and J segments used are TRBV24-1 and TRBJ2-7; the D gene is possibly TRBD1, with 6 bases matching. The CDR1 and CDR2 encoded by the germline V gene are KGHDR and SFDVKD. From the cysteine through the phenylalanine, the CDR3 covers 12 amino acids. Only the CDR3 DNA is retained, 36 bases long and in frame from the first base. The V and J ends are trimmed by 9 bases and 4 bases, leaving 12 bases between them.